Described below is a single TCR beta chain sequence and its context. Its target is not known. Using roughly 9.4 ml of fresh peripheral blood, PBMCs were prepared. This sample was included in a study of T cells in Graves' hyperthyroidism and ophthalmopathy. Study results and limitations: The model predicted ophthalmopathy a median roughly six months before onset. Researchers found most expanded thyroid clonotypes above 0.001 in blood as well.

Trimming pared 8 bases from V and 4 bases from J, leaving 15 bases between. CDR1 is DFQATT and CDR2 is SNEGSKA in the germline V gene (reference sequence). The CDR3 extends over 13 amino acids. It was RNA transcripts that yielded the amplified TCR beta CDR3 regions. When the TCR CDR3 underwent first-round RT-PCR, the HTBI primer set was used. Each CDR3 protein is one row after TCRdb ran MiXCR on the multiplex PCR reads. The sample lists hundreds of thousands of distinct CDR3 sequences, roughly 14% occurring once. Sequenced material: blood. V gene TRBV20-1 combines with J gene TRBJ2-1; possible D gene TRBD2, 6 bases. The receptor comes from a woman aged 25 to 45 with Graves' hyperthyroidism. As DNA, the CDR3 is TGCAGTTCCGGGACTCAACTATACAATGAGCAGTTCTTC. Amino acids: CSSGTQLYNEQFF.